Here is one TCR beta chain with its context. The source of the sample is a study of shared clonotypes between healthy human individuals. The table came from immunoSEQ multiplex PCR; TCRdb's copy has only in-frame clones and leaves some out. The table lists hundreds of thousands of clones, about 85% of them singletons. Within Nashville, Tennessee resided all donors, each a Caucasian adult. The CDR3 loop spans 14 amino acids. J gave up 8 bases and V 6 bases, and 7 bases lay outside the gene matches. The V and J genes are TRBV23-1 and TRBJ2-1, with TRBD1 identical over 10 bases. TRBV23-1 is designated an ORF whose function remains uncertain. This receptor was taken from a middle-aged woman in good health. Some clones in this sample may be carry-over from other donors' samples. The source material was PBMCs. CDR3 region: CASRPGQGSYEQFF. Written as DNA, the CDR3 is TGCGCCAGCAGGCCGGGACAGGGGTCGTATGAGCAGTTCTTC.